This T cell receptor (beta chain) was identified in a study of T cells expressing NK-cell markers. Study context: Eight donors were sequenced, seven testing HCMV-seropositive and one testing seronegative. Study-level results: In about 6 donors, dominant NKG2C+ clonotypes were roughly 1.0-8% of CD8+ T cells.

Germline V CDR1 and CDR2: DFQATT, SNEGSKA (reference sequence). The CDR3 is 15 residues long. Of note for this clonotype: Its target is unknown.

5'RACE template switching with UMIs generated TCR beta cDNA. For each CDR3 protein, TCRdb gives one entry from its re-call of the 5' RACE reads, without DNA. This table lists approximately 380,000 distinct CDR3 sequences. Material: blood T cells: a sorted CD56 or NKG2C T cell subset, CD4+ or CD8+ T cells, or bulk PBMC T cells (not recorded which). The chain links TRBV20-1 to TRBJ2-5; TCRdb outputs TRBD1, but without DNA this stays unchecked. The source of this sequence is a man aged 18-69 years in good health. The CDR3 reads CSARVAGQGFGTQYF.